A selection of T cell receptor beta chains follows, all from one sample in a study of vaccination and CD4 T cells after COVID-19. TCRdb used MiXCR to reprocess the PCR reads, holding one entry per CDR3 protein. This sample carries about 23,000 distinct CDR3 sequences, about 35% of them seen once, and the ten largest clones take approximately 8.9%. Antigens for these TCRs are unknown. This material consisted of CD4+ T cells from blood, cultured in vitro, taken about 7 months after SARS-CoV-2 vaccination. The source is a human donor who had recovered from COVID-19. Both conserved end residues are part of each CDR3. The order of the fields is V gene, CDR3 length, J gene, D gene, clone size, CDR3 protein, CDR3 DNA. D genes are given only for firm matches. Part of the rows lack a size; the others show once, few, many or a class for expanded clones.

TRBV28	18	TRBJ1-5	TRBD1	few	CASSLPPDRFYSNQPQHF	TGTGCCAGCAGTTTGCCCCCGGACAGGTTCTATAGCAATCAGCCCCAGCATTTT
TRBV28	11	TRBJ2-7	NA	few	CASSSRSEQYF	TGTGCCAGCAGTTCCCGGTCCGAGCAGTACTTC
TRBV7-2	15	TRBJ1-5	NA	few	CASSLEGTLGPPQHF	TGTGCCAGCAGCTTAGAGGGGACGCTTGGGCCGCCCCAGCATTTT
TRBV10-3	14	TRBJ2-7	NA	few	CAIRAGTASYEQYF	TGTGCCATCAGGGCCGGGACTGCATCCTACGAGCAGTACTTC
TRBV4-3	15	TRBJ2-5	TRBD1	few	CASSQEDRGRETQYF	TGCGCCAGCAGCCAAGAGGACAGGGGGCGGGAGACCCAGTACTTC
TRBV7-2	16	TRBJ2-5	NA	medium-sized	CASSLGGGALQETQYF	TGTGCCAGCAGCTTAGGTGGTGGCGCCCTCCAGGAGACCCAGTACTTC
TRBV20-1	14	TRBJ2-5	TRBD2	few	CSARAAGAVETQYF	TGCAGTGCTAGAGCAGCGGGAGCAGTAGAGACCCAGTACTTC
TRBV7-9	13	TRBJ1-2	NA	NA	CASSLVGSYGYTF	TGTGCCAGCAGCTTAGTAGGTTCCTATGGCTACACCTTC
TRBV20-1	15	TRBJ2-7	TRBD2	NA	CSAALAGGAPYEQYF	TGCAGTGCTGCCCTAGCGGGGGGGGCCCCCTACGAGCAGTACTTC
TRBV7-6	17	TRBJ2-3	TRBD2	NA	CASSLGLAGVGADTQYF	TGTGCCAGCAGCTTGGGACTAGCGGGAGTTGGGGCAGATACGCAGTATTTT
TRBV20-1	14	TRBJ1-6	NA	medium-sized	CSAGEFTYNSPLHF	TGCAGTGCAGGGGAGTTCACCTATAATTCACCCCTCCACTTT
TRBV29-1	14	TRBJ2-7	TRBD1	NA	CSVYPRDRGYEQYF	TGCAGCGTCTATCCACGGGACAGGGGCTACGAGCAGTACTTC
TRBV6-1	15	TRBJ1-2	NA	NA	CASSKTATASYGYTF	TGTGCCAGCAGTAAGACCGCGACAGCCAGCTATGGCTACACCTTC
TRBV6-1	13	TRBJ1-6	NA	NA	CASSDLLSSPLHF	TGTGCCAGCAGTGACCTTCTCAGTTCACCCCTCCACTTT
TRBV20-1	16	TRBJ2-1	TRBD2	NA	CSASNLAGGDSNEQFF	TGCAGTGCTAGTAATCTGGCGGGAGGAGACTCCAATGAGCAGTTCTTC
TRBV27	15	TRBJ2-7	NA	few	CASSRGLTGSYEQYF	TGTGCCAGCAGCAGAGGACTTACAGGGTCCTACGAGCAGTACTTC
TRBV28	14	TRBJ2-6	NA	NA	CASSPWSGANVLTF	TGTGCCAGCAGTCCGTGGTCTGGGGCCAACGTCCTGACTTTC
TRBV28	19	TRBJ2-5	TRBD1	few	CASSSTWPAGQGGTETQYF	TGTGCCAGCAGTTCAACTTGGCCCGCGGGACAGGGGGGAACGGAGACCCAGTACTTC
TRBV7-2	16	TRBJ2-5	TRBD2	large	CASSLGLAGLQETQYF	TGTGCCAGCAGCTTAGGTCTAGCGGGACTTCAAGAGACCCAGTACTTC
TRBV7-2	13	TRBJ2-2	NA	NA	CASSWVGTGELFF	TGTGCCAGCAGCTGGGTGGGGACTGGGGAGCTGTTTTTT
TRBV5-5	13	TRBJ2-7	TRBD1	NA	CASSRQGDTEQYF	TGTGCCAGCAGCCGACAGGGGGATACCGAGCAGTACTTC
TRBV4-2	15	TRBJ2-1	TRBD2	once	CASSQVAGGYNEQFF	TGTGCCAGCAGCCAGGTAGCGGGAGGGTACAATGAGCAGTTCTTC
TRBV7-9	13	TRBJ2-7	NA	NA	CASSLTQGNQQYF	TGTGCCAGCAGCTTAACACAGGGTAACCAGCAGTACTTC
TRBV20-1	17	TRBJ2-3	TRBD2	few	CSASGLAGGPGTDTQYF	TGCAGTGCTAGTGGTCTAGCGGGAGGGCCGGGCACAGATACGCAGTATTTT
TRBV6-1	15	TRBJ1-5	TRBD1	NA	CAGHAGTGGNQPQHF	TGTGCCGGCCACGCCGGGACAGGGGGCAATCAGCCCCAGCATTTT
TRBV6-1	11	TRBJ1-2	NA	few	CASSDSHGYTF	TGTGCCAGCAGCGACAGTCATGGCTACACCTTC
TRBV6-4	13	TRBJ2-2	TRBD1	few	CASSDSDRGELFF	TGTGCCAGCAGTGACTCGGACAGGGGGGAGCTGTTTTTT
TRBV20-1	13	TRBJ1-5	NA	few	CSASSGTAQPQHF	TGCAGTGCTAGCTCAGGGACTGCGCAGCCCCAGCATTTT
TRBV6-1	15	TRBJ2-7	NA	few	CASRLYRGGSYEQYF	TGTGCCAGCAGATTGTACAGGGGAGGCTCCTACGAGCAGTACTTC
TRBV6-2/TRBV6-3	15	TRBJ1-5	TRBD1	NA	CASRRTGTLNQPQHF	TGTGCCAGCAGACGGACAGGGACTTTAAATCAGCCCCAGCATTTT
TRBV6-1	13	TRBJ2-1	NA	NA	CASSRQGGHEQFF	TGTGCCAGCAGTAGACAGGGAGGCCATGAGCAGTTCTTC
TRBV20-1	16	TRBJ2-3	TRBD2	NA	CSARDRTSGSRGTQYF	TGCAGTGCTAGAGATAGGACTAGCGGGAGTAGGGGTACGCAGTATTTT
TRBV10-3	13	TRBJ2-7	NA	few	CASQGPPSGEQYF	TGTGCCAGCCAGGGACCCCCCTCTGGTGAGCAGTACTTC
TRBV7-9	17	TRBJ2-5	TRBD1	NA	CASSNRQGAGVSETQYF	TGTGCCAGCAGCAATCGACAGGGGGCAGGAGTTTCAGAGACCCAGTACTTC
TRBV20-1	12	TRBJ2-4	NA	few	CSARGLPNIQYF	TGCAGTGCTAGGGGACTCCCCAACATTCAGTACTTC